These 14 T cell receptor beta chains were all obtained from the same sample, sequenced in a study of cytomegalovirus exposure and HLA in healthy donors. Primers included in the PCR were 60 Vbeta and 13 Jbeta primers. TCRdb's table, derived via immunoSEQ multiplex PCR, lists solely in-frame clones and lacks some. In the table there are about 150,000 clones, more than 65% of which are singletons. The sequenced sample was PBMCs. These receptors originate from a man aged 25-45 years in good health and CMV-seropositive.

This sequence joins TRBV6-5 and TRBJ1-4; a weak D match, TRBD1 (5 bases). The CDR3 is 14 residues long. V dropped 5 bases and J dropped 8 bases, with 15 bases sitting between them. Germline lookup yields CDR1 MNHEY and CDR2 SVGAGI. The CDR3: CASSLRDSREKLFF. The DNA for the CDR3 is TGTGCCAGCAGTCTACGGGACTCTCGGGAAAAACTGTTTTTT.

V usage is TRBV4-1 and J usage is TRBJ1-1, with D tentatively TRBD1 (5 bases). V lost 11 bases to trimming and J lost 2 bases, with 15 bases between them. The CDR3 is 13 residues long. CDR1 is MGHRA, CDR2 YSYEKL, per germline. CDR3 nucleotides: TGCGCCGCCCGGGGGTATCCAAACACTGAAGCTTTCTTT. Translating it yields CAARGYPNTEAFF.

In DNA form, the CDR3 reads TGTGCCAGCAGCTTGGACAGGGATCAGCCCCAGCATTTT. It encodes CASSLDRDQPQHF. The rearrangement links TRBV5-8 to TRBJ1-5, with a weak D call TRBD1 (6 bases). This CDR3 has 13 residues. Germline CDR1 reads SGHTS; CDR2 reads YDEGEE. Trimming shortened V by 0 bases and J by 5 bases, and 6 bases separated the two germline ends.

The V call is TRBV29-1, the J call TRBJ2-2; possibly TRBD1 for D (6 bases). This CDR3 is built from 19 residues. The V gene lost 7 bases and the J gene lost 0 bases, with 27 bases spanning the gap. Germline V CDR1 and CDR2: SQVTM, ANQGSEA. The CDR3 DNA reads TGCAGCGCCGAACTCCAAGGAACAGGGAGAGGACCGAACACCGGGGAGCTGTTTTTT. Amino acid sequence: CSAELQGTGRGPNTGELFF.

The genes are TRBV27 and TRBJ1-2; 8 bases are shared with TRBD1. In germline, CDR1 is MNHEY, CDR2 SMNVEV (reference sequence). Trimming at V came to 2 bases and at J to 10 bases, leaving 6 bases not matched to a gene. The CDR3 runs to 13 residues. CDR3 sequence reads: CASSLGQGVTYTF. The DNA of the CDR3 is TGTGCCAGCAGTTTAGGACAGGGAGTCACCTACACCTTC.

The chain joins TRBV6-5 to TRBJ1-4, with TRBD1 as a possible D gene (6 bases). The CDR3 length is 15 residues. Per the germline V gene, CDR1 is MNHEY and CDR2 is SVGAGI. The V gene lost 0 bases and the J gene lost 8 bases, with 13 bases spanning the gap. The CDR3 here is CASSYSGQSREKLFF. In DNA form, the CDR3 reads TGTGCCAGCAGTTACTCTGGACAGAGTAGAGAAAAACTGTTTTTT.

The V and J genes are TRBV6-6 and TRBJ2-7; TRBD2 might be the D (6 bases). In germline, CDR1 is MNHNY, CDR2 SVGAGI (reference sequence). The CDR3 contains 14 residues. Trimming removed 2 bases at V and 4 bases at J, with 12 bases between. CDR3 amino acids: CASSYLGTDYEQYF. The CDR3 nucleotides are TGTGCCAGCAGTTACCTCGGGACTGATTACGAGCAGTACTTC.

DNA of the CDR3: TGTGCCAGTCGGACTGGGACTGAAGCTTTCTTT. Protein: CASRTGTEAFF. The genes are TRBV6-4 and TRBJ1-1, with unresolved D. Trimming left V 9 bases short and J 5 bases short, with 10 bases between. Germline CDR1 reads MRHNA; CDR2 reads SNTAGT. CDR3 size: 11 residues.

This chain uses TRBV7-9 with TRBJ2-2, with D uncertain. V shed 0 bases and J shed 5 bases, with 4 bases lying between them. The CDR3 has 13 residues. CDR1 SEHNR and CDR2 FQNEAQ come from the germline V gene (reference sequence). Here the CDR3 DNA reads TGTGCCAGCAGCTTAGCTCCTACCGGGGAGCTGTTTTTT. Translated, it gives CASSLAPTGELFF.

The chain employs TRBV5-1 and TRBJ1-5, with 12 positions matching TRBD1. Germline V gene sequence: CDR1 SGHRS, CDR2 YFSETQ. The junction had 9 bases not matched to a gene; V was cut back by 4 bases and J by 7 bases. This CDR3 region has 16 residues. Here the CDR3 DNA reads TGCGCCAGCAGCCAAGGGACAGGGGGCCTGGAGCAGCCCCAGCATTTT. It specifies CASSQGTGGLEQPQHF.

The rearrangement links TRBV6-1 to TRBJ2-7; 9 nucleotides line up with TRBD2. The CDR3 sequence is 15 residues long. With V trimmed by 9 bases and J by 4 bases, 13 bases remained unmatched. Germline V gene lookup returns CDR1 MNHNS and CDR2 SASEGT. This CDR3 is CASRSGGSGGYEQYF. CDR3 DNA sequence: TGTGCCAGTCGCAGCGGGGGTAGCGGGGGTTACGAGCAGTACTTC.

This clone was seen a few times. Here the CDR3 reads CASSPRTGRSSNYGYTF. The DNA of the CDR3 is TGTGCCAGCAGTCCCCGGACAGGCCGGAGTTCTAACTATGGCTACACCTTC. This chain links TRBV28 with TRBJ1-2, with 7 bases matching TRBD1. The CDR3 sequence is 17 residues long. Trimming cost V 5 bases and J 0 bases; bases outside gene matches: 12. The germline gives CDR1 MDHEN, CDR2 SYDVKM.

The chain uses TRBV7-2 and TRBJ2-5; 10 nucleotides match TRBD1. The trim removed 11 bases at V and 9 bases at J, leaving 12 bases unmatched. The germline gives CDR1 SGHTA, CDR2 FQGNSA. CDR3 length: 13 amino acids. The chain's CDR3 is CAGGQGVSSAQYF. The CDR3 nucleotides are TGTGCCGGAGGACAGGGGGTATCGTCGGCCCAGTACTTC.

V gene TRBV4-1 combines with J gene TRBJ2-7; no firm D call. The CDR3 sequence is 14 residues long. V was cut by 1 base and J by 5 bases, with 12 bases left in between. CDR1 is MGHRA and CDR2 is YSYEKL in the germline V gene. The CDR3 here is CASSQVPGYHEQYF. The CDR3 DNA is TGCGCCAGCAGCCAAGTTCCAGGCTACCACGAGCAGTACTTC.